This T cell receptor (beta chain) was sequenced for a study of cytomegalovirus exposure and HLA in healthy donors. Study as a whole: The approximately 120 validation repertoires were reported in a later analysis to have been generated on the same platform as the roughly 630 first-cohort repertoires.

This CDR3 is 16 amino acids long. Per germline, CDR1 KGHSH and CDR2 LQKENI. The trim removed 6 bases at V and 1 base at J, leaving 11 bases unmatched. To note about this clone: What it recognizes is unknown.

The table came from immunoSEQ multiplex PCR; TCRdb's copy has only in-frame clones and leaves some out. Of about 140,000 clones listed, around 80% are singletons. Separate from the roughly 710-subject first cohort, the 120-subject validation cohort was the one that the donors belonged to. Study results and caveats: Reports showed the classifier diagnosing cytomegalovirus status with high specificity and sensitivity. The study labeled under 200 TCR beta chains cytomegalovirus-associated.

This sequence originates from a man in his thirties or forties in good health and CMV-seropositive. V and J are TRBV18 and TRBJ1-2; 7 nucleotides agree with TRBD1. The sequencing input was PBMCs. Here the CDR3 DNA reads TGTGCCAGCTCCCCCCATGCACAGGGGATTAACTATGGCTACACCTTC. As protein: CASSPHAQGINYGYTF.